The clone carrying this TCR beta chain appeared a few times. This entry belongs to a study of patients and donors after allogeneic stem cell transplantation. TCRdb processed the RT-PCR reads anew with MiXCR; each CDR3 protein has one entry. The sample has 15,000 to 20,000 distinct CDR3 sequences; 4.9% are singletons. Germline V gene data show CDR1 as KGHSH and CDR2 as LQKENI. The V and J ends lost 4 bases and 1 base respectively, with 17 bases between them. CDR3 length: 17 residues. The source material was blood, either unsorted or a sorted T cell fraction (not recorded which). V usage is TRBV18 and J usage is TRBJ1-5; maybe TRBD1 (5 bases). This TCR was sampled from a human donor who was either an allogeneic HSCT recipient or a stem cell or donor lymphocyte infusion donor (not recorded which). It is not recorded whose cells these are; they may come from a transplant donor. The CDR3 loop reads CASSLRDGRGSNQPQHF. In DNA form, the CDR3 reads TGTGCCAGCTCACTCAGGGACGGCCGGGGAAGCAATCAGCCCCAGCATTTT.